This record concerns one T cell receptor beta chain sequence. Only in-frame clones appear in the TCRdb table, and some are missing; sequencing was by immunoSEQ multiplex PCR. The sample holds fewer than 300,000 clones, about 89% seen once. This sample is drawn from a study of blood T cell repertoires in COVID-19. V was clipped by 2 bases and J by 4 bases; unmatched bases: 7. CDR1 is GTSNPN and CDR2 is SVGIG in the germline V gene (reference sequence). The CDR3 is 14 amino acids. V usage is TRBV30 and J usage is TRBJ1-1; TRBD1 aligns across 7 bases. Sequenced: peripheral blood. The sequence came from a woman aged 25 to 39 with COVID-19, enrolled during active disease. The CDR3 nucleotides are TGTGCCTGGAGTAGCCGGGCAGGGGGCACTGAAGCTTTCTTT. Its translation: CAWSSRAGGTEAFF.